This T cell receptor (beta chain) was profiled in a study of blood T cells in healthy people across ages. General study points: Both higher diversity and more naive CD4+ cells marked long-lived donors when set against aged donors.

Per the germline V gene, CDR1 is MNHNY and CDR2 is SVGAGI (reference sequence). V gave up 2 bases and J gave up 14 bases, with 29 bases separating them. The CDR3 consists of 17 residues. With regard to this clonotype: Antigen: not known.

Using a J-beta primer mix together with a sample-barcoded 5' primer, a second PCR was run for 7 to 11 cycles. TCRdb processed the 5' RACE reads anew with MiXCR; each CDR3 protein has one entry. The sample comprises approximately 730,000 distinct CDR3 sequences, approximately 53% of which are singletons, and about 42% rests with the top ten. The chain couples TRBV6-6 to TRBJ2-3, with D maybe TRBD2 (6 bases). What was sequenced was blood. This TCR was recovered from a man older than 75 in good health. CDR3 sequence: CASSYPGLSSWHRYAYF. The CDR3 DNA is TGTGCCAGCAGTTACCCGGGACTCTCGAGTTGGCACAGATACGCGTATTTT.